The sequence of this TCR beta chain was determined in a study of shared clonotypes between healthy human individuals. Regarding the study as a whole: As a rule, naive subsets had a larger estimated richness than memory subsets.

CD45RO-negative, CCR7-selected cells formed the naive CD8 fraction, which excluded terminally differentiated effector memory CD45RA+ cells. Adult donors, all healthy and HIV-negative, had no recent acute infections or vaccinations. On this clone itself: Its antigen is not known.

Some clones are missing from TCRdb's copy, which holds only in-frame ones; the method was immunoSEQ multiplex PCR. The table has about 2.2 million clones, about 93% seen once; the top ten hold about 1.8%. The sequencing sample was made of naive CD8+ T cells from PBMCs. This sequence was found in a man aged 18 to 29 in good health. Some clones in this sample may be carry-over from other donors' samples.

CDR3 sequence: CSVDRGRAYNEQFF. For the CDR3, the DNA is TGCAGCGTTGATCGCGGGAGGGCCTACAATGAGCAGTTCTTC. The chain joins TRBV29-1 to TRBJ2-1, with 9 nucleotides matching TRBD2. Germline V gives CDR1 SQVTM, CDR2 ANQGSEA. The CDR3 loop spans 14 amino acids. Trimming at V came to 3 bases and at J to 2 bases, leaving 2 bases not matched to a gene.